One sample yielded the 10 T cell receptor beta chains listed below, sequenced in a study of metastatic and nonmetastatic thyroid tumors (dated by TCRdb to about 2020). Library creation used PCR. Data came from an Illumina HiSeq 4000. TCRdb cleaned the public reads at Q25 with fastp, built clones with MiXCR and kept in-frame beta chains. Here the sample has about 21,000 clones; over 25% occur a single time. In total, the top ten clones hold approximately 14% of the sample. Before undergoing thyroid surgery, none of the patients had been given any kind of treatment. Input material: tumor tissue. The receptor source for this set is a male donor with papillary thyroid cancer or a benign thyroid nodule (not recorded which). Some clones in this sample may be carry-over from other donors' samples.

V and J are TRBV12-3 or TRBV12-4 and TRBJ2-7; D might be TRBD2 (6 bases). This CDR3 is built from 15 residues. V lost 4 bases, J lost 2 bases, and 15 bases lay in between. The CDR3 loop reads CASSWGGMGTYEQYF. CDR3 coding DNA: TGTGCCAGCAGTTGGGGCGGGATGGGGACCTACGAGCAGTACTTC.

This clone was found many times. V and J are TRBV19 and TRBJ1-1, with D uncertain. CDR3 length: 18 residues. The germline gives CDR1 LNHDA, CDR2 SQIVND (reference sequence). The germline V and J ends were trimmed by 2 bases and 1 base, with 20 bases remaining between them. The CDR3 protein is CASSIKVWRRERNTEAFF. CDR3 sequence (DNA): TGTGCCAGTAGTATAAAAGTCTGGAGGCGGGAGAGGAACACTGAAGCTTTCTTT. Full variable domain (missing parts from reference TRBV19 and TRBJ1-1): DGGITQSPKYLFRKEGQNVTLSCEQNLNHDAMYWYRQDPGQGLRLIYYSQIVNDFQKGDIAEGYSVSREKKESFPLTVTSAQKNPTAFYLCASSIKVWRRERNTEAFFGQGTRLTVV.

There are a few counts of this clone. The gene calls are TRBV27 and TRBJ1-1; no clear D gene. The V gene lost 0 bases and the J gene lost 1 base, with 9 bases spanning the gap. Looked up from germline, CDR1 is MNHEY and CDR2 is SMNVEV (reference sequence). The CDR3 is 15 residues long. The CDR3 DNA sequence: TGTGCCAGCAGTTTATCAAGGAAGTGGAACACTGAAGCTTTCTTT. Translation: CASSLSRKWNTEAFF.

A few counts support this clone. J is TRBJ2-1 and V is TRBV15; TRBD1 or TRBD2 may be the D gene (5 bases each). The CDR3 contains 14 residues. From germline, CDR1 is LNHNV and CDR2 YYDKDF (reference sequence). Trimming removed 3 bases at V and 6 bases at J, with 12 bases between. In DNA, the CDR3 is TGTGCCACCAGCAGTACTGGGACCATCAATGAGCAGTTCTTC. It specifies CATSSTGTINEQFF.

This clone was recorded many times. The chain combines TRBV6-1 with TRBJ2-7; TRBD1 aligns across 7 bases. In germline, CDR1 is MNHNS, CDR2 SASEGT. The CDR3 has 14 residues. The junction had 7 bases not matched to a gene; V was cut back by 6 bases and J by 2 bases. The CDR3 DNA is TGTGCCAGCAGCCCACGGACAGGAGCCTACGAGCAGTACTTC. This translates into CASSPRTGAYEQYF.

V usage is TRBV3-1 and J usage is TRBJ2-5, with TRBD1 as a possible D gene (5 bases). The V gene's germline CDR1 is LGHDT and CDR2 YNNKEL (reference sequence). V gave up 0 bases and J gave up 7 bases, with 6 bases separating them. The CDR3 has 12 residues. This CDR3 is CASSQERGTQYF. The CDR3 DNA sequence: TGTGCCAGCAGCCAAGAAAGGGGGACCCAGTACTTC.

The V and J genes are TRBV20-1 and TRBJ1-2, with D hard to call. Germline assignment: CDR1 DFQATT and CDR2 SNEGSKA (reference sequence). This CDR3 contains 12 residues. Trimming took 5 bases from V and 8 from J, leaving 15 bases between them. This CDR3 is CSAVDSRLGYTF. CDR3 nucleotide sequence: TGCAGTGCTGTCGATAGTAGGTTAGGCTACACCTTC.

This CDR3 is CASSPDGIYEQYF. As DNA, the CDR3 is TGCGCCAGCAGCCCGGACGGAATCTACGAGCAGTACTTC. The J gene is TRBJ2-7, the V gene TRBV5-1; unclear D gene. V was trimmed by 4 bases and J by 3 bases, leaving 11 bases between them. The CDR3 spans 13 residues. Germline V gene sequence: CDR1 SGHRS, CDR2 YFSETQ.

The CDR3 reads CASSSGQVNEAFF. In nucleotides, the CDR3 is TGTGCCAGCAGCTCCGGACAGGTTAATGAAGCTTTCTTT. This rearrangement joins TRBV6-1 to TRBJ1-1; 7 bases agree with TRBD1. Germline CDR1 is MNHNS and CDR2 is SASEGT. V trimming: 6 bases; J trimming: 7 bases; junction bases outside the gene matches: 8. This CDR3 has 13 amino acids.

This clone is labeled as medium-sized. This sequence joins TRBV7-9 and TRBJ1-2, with 12 bases that match TRBD1. Germline trimming cut 7 bases from V and 6 bases from J; bases unmatched to any gene: 9. This CDR3 has 15 residues. The V gene's germline CDR1 is SEHNR and CDR2 FQNEAQ (reference sequence). CDR3 DNA sequence: TGTGCCAGCACCTTTGGGACAGGGGGCCCGAATGGCTACACCTTC. It yields the protein CASTFGTGGPNGYTF.